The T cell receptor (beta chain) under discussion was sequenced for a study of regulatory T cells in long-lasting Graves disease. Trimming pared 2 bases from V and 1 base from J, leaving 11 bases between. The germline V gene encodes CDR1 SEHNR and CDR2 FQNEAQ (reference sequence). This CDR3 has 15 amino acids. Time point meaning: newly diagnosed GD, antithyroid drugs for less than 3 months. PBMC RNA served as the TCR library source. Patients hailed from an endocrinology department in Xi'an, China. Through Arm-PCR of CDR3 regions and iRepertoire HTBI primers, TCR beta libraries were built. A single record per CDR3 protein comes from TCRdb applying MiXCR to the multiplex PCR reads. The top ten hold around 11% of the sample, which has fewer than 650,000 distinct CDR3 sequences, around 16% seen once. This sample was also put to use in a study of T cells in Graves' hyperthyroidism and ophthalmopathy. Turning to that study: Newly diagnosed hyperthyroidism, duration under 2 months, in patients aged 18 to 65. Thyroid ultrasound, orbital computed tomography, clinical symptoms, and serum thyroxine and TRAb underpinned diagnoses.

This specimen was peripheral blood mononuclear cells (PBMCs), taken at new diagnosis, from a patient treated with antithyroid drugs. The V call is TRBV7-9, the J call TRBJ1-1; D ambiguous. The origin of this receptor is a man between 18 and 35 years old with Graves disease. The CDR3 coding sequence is TGTGCCAGCAGCTTACCCCGGGTGGAGAACACTGAAGCTTTCTTT. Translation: CASSLPRVENTEAFF.